The 11 T cell receptor beta chains in this list originate from one sample, sequenced in a study of technical replicates of blood from several donors. Assay: immunoSEQ multiplex PCR; the TCRdb copy retains only in-frame clones and omits some. Of roughly 80,000 clones detected, 90% to 95% appear once; the ten largest clones hold under 0.4%. The sample was T cells isolated from PBMCs. These receptors all come from a human donor in good health.

This clone occurred once. The chain recombines TRBV25-1 with TRBJ1-2, with 7 positions matching TRBD1. J was trimmed by 3 bases and V by 2 bases; bases with no gene match: 3. The germline V gene has CDR1 MGHDK and CDR2 SYGVNS. This CDR3 region has 14 residues. DNA of the CDR3: TGTGCCAGCAGTGAACAGACAGGGTACTATGGCTACACCTTC. Translating it yields CASSEQTGYYGYTF.

V and J are TRBV2 and TRBJ2-7; maybe TRBD2 (6 bases). Germline V gene sequence: CDR1 SNHLY, CDR2 FYNNEI. V shed 6 bases and J shed 3 bases, with 12 bases lying between them. This CDR3 contains 13 residues. The CDR3 sequence is CASSGGESYEQYF. In DNA, the CDR3 is TGTGCCAGCAGCGGCGGGGAGAGCTACGAGCAGTACTTC.

A few counts support this clone. The V call is TRBV6-5, the J call TRBJ1-1; 7 positions agree with TRBD1. The CDR3 has 15 residues. CDR1 and CDR2 from the germline V gene are MNHEY and SVGAGI. V trimming: 4 bases; J trimming: 2 bases; junction bases outside the gene matches: 7. CDR3 coding DNA: TGTGCCAGCAGTTCTCAAGGGACAGCTAACACTGAAGCTTTCTTT. Its protein is CASSSQGTANTEAFF.

The gene calls are TRBV9 and TRBJ1-1; 8 bases map to TRBD1. The CDR3 is 11 amino acids. The germline gives CDR1 SGDLS, CDR2 YYNGEE. V lost 3 bases to trimming and J lost 11 bases; unmatched junction nucleotides: 3. The CDR3 DNA sequence: TGTGCCAGCAGCGCCCAGGGGGCTGCTTTCTTT. The encoded protein is CASSAQGAAFF.

The V and J genes are TRBV6-6 and TRBJ2-7, with 7 bases that match TRBD1. CDR3 length equals 14 residues. CDR1 is MNHNY and CDR2 is SVGAGI in the germline V gene (reference sequence). Germline trimming cut 0 bases from V and 6 bases from J; bases unmatched to any gene: 5. CDR3 DNA sequence: TGTGCCAGCAGTTACTCTACAGGGGCAGCCGAGCAGTACTTC. Amino acids: CASSYSTGAAEQYF.

The chain is built from TRBV4-2 and TRBJ2-7; 7 nucleotides match TRBD2. There are 15 residues in the CDR3. The V and J ends lost 4 bases and 0 bases, in that order; junction bases with no gene match: 6. The V gene's germline CDR1 is LGHNA and CDR2 YNFKEQ. The CDR3 DNA reads TGTGCCAGCAGCCTTAGCGGGCCGAACTCCTACGAGCAGTACTTC. It codes for CASSLSGPNSYEQYF.

V is TRBV28 and J is TRBJ2-5, with a weak D call TRBD2 (6 bases). Trimming left V 3 bases short and J 3 bases short, with 14 bases between. The CDR3 consists of 15 residues. CDR1 is MDHEN, CDR2 SYDVKM, per germline. This CDR3 is CASSLRGTWEETQYF. The CDR3 nucleotides read TGTGCCAGCAGTTTGCGGGGAACCTGGGAAGAGACCCAGTACTTC.

The V gene is TRBV4-3, the J gene TRBJ2-7; TRBD1 aligns across 7 bases. V dropped 3 bases and J dropped 5; count of bases not matched to a gene: 4. The CDR3 extends over 13 amino acids. The germline CDR1 and CDR2 sequences are LGHNA and YSLEER. The CDR3: CASSHHRGHEQYF. DNA for the CDR3: TGCGCCAGCAGCCATCACAGGGGCCACGAGCAGTACTTC.

The rearrangement links TRBV5-1 to TRBJ1-1; D ambiguous. The V and J ends lost 2 bases and 1 base respectively, with 6 bases between them. The CDR3 sequence is 13 residues long. Germline lookup yields CDR1 SGHRS and CDR2 YFSETQ. The CDR3 DNA is TGCGCCAGCAGCTTAGCTAAGAACACTGAAGCTTTCTTT. Translation: CASSLAKNTEAFF.

The chain uses TRBV4-2 and TRBJ1-1; D is unresolved. CDR1 and CDR2 (germline): LGHNA, YNFKEQ. Trimming stripped 6 bases from V and 1 base from J, with 9 bases between. The CDR3 length is 13 residues. The CDR3 loop is CASRPPGNTEAFF. Written as DNA, the CDR3 is TGTGCCAGCAGACCCCCGGGGAACACTGAAGCTTTCTTT.

This rearrangement joins TRBV7-9 to TRBJ2-1; 13 bases map to TRBD2. The CDR3 length is 16 residues. V trimming: 5 bases; J trimming: 4 bases; junction bases outside the gene matches: 5. Germline CDR1 SEHNR, CDR2 FQNEAQ (reference sequence). CDR3 bases: TGTGCCAGCAGCCCAGGGACTAGCGGGGTATACAATGAGCAGTTCTTC. It translates to CASSPGTSGVYNEQFF. The entire variable domain, with the rest obtained from reference TRBV7-9 and TRBJ2-1, is as follows: DTGVSQNPRHKITKRGQNVTFRCDPISEHNRLYWYRQTLGQGPEFLTYFQNEAQLEKSRLLSDRFSAERPKGSFSTLEIQRTEQGDSAMYLCASSPGTSGVYNEQFFGPGTRLTVL.